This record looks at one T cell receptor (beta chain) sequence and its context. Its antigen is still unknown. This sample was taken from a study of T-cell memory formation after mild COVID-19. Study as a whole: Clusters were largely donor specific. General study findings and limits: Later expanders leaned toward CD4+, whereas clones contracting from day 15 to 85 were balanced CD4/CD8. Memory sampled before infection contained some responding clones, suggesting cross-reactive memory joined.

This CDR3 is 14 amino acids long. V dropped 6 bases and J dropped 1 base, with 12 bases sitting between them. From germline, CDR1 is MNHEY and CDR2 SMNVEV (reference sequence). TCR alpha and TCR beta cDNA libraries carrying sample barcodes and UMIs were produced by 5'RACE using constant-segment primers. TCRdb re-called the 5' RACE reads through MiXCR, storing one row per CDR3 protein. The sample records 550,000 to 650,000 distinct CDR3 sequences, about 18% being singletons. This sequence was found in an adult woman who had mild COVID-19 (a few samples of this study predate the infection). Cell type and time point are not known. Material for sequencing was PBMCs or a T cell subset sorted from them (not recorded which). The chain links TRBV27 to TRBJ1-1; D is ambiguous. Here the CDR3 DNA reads TGTGCCAGCAGACCAACGACTCCGAACACTGAAGCTTTCTTT. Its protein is CASRPTTPNTEAFF.